The entry that follows covers one T cell receptor beta chain sequence. This sample was included in a study of T cell changes during pregnancy in multiple sclerosis. V lost 8 bases and J 2 bases, leaving 12 bases between the germline ends. The CDR3 is 13 amino acids. CDR1 and CDR2 from the germline V gene are SEHNR and FQNEAQ (reference sequence). Libraries were prepared by immunoSEQ multiplex PCR; TCRdb keeps only in-frame clonotypes and omits some of them. This table has under 80,000 clones, 85% to 95% appearing once. The rearrangement joins TRBV7-9 to TRBJ1-2, with no clear D. The sequenced sample was peripheral blood, obtained before pregnancy. The TCR comes from a female donor with multiple sclerosis, enrolled in a pregnancy study. The CDR3, as DNA: TGTGCCAGCGGTGAGACGGGGAACTATGGCTACACCTTC. Translation: CASGETGNYGYTF.